A selection of T cell receptor beta chains follows, all from one sample in a study of PD-1 blockade in classical Hodgkin lymphoma. The repertoire was sequenced with immunoSEQ multiplex PCR; TCRdb's copy has only in-frame clones and lacks some. Of thousands of clones listed, 87% are singletons. This sample comprised CD4+ T cells from blood, obtained at baseline. The receptor source for this set is a human donor with classical Hodgkin lymphoma. The conserved cysteine and the conserved F or W are not part of the CDR3 here. Each record gives: V gene, J gene, CDR3 protein.

>TRBV23-1|TRBJ1-6
ASSQSVNNSPLH
>TRBV14|TRBJ2-3
ASSPPSGSANTDTQY
>TRBV12-5|TRBJ1-5
ARSRVLPQH
>TRBV28|TRBJ1-3
ASKPGAPSSGNTIY
>TRBV11-1|TRBJ2-1
ASSRGTSEQF
>TRBV10-3|TRBJ2-1
AISESNRNNEQF
>TRBV7-2|TRBJ2-2
ASSSPRRAGVTGELF
>TRBV6-1|TRBJ2-4
ASSESIAGGPYIQY
>TRBV6-5|TRBJ2-6
ASSSSSGANVLT
>TRBV28|TRBJ1-3
ASSLSDGQPSGNTIY
>TRBV5-1|TRBJ2-7
ASGPGWGLEAYEQY
>TRBV6-5|TRBJ1-2
AGDGQYCKGYT